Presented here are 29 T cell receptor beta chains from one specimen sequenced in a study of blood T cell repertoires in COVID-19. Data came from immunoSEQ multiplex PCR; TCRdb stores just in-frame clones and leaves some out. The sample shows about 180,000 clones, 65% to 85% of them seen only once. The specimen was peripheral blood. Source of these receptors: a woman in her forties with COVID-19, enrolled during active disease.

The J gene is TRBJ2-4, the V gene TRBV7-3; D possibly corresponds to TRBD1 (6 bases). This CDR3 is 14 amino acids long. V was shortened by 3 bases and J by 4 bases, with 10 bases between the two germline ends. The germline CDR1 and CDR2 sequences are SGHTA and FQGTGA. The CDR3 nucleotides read TGTGCCAGCAGCTTCCCCCAGGGGAAAAACATTCAGTACTTC. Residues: CASSFPQGKNIQYF.

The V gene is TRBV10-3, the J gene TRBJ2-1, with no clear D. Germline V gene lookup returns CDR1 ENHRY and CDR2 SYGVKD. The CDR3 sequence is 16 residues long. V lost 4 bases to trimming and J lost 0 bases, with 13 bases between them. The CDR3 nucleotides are TGTGCCATCAGTGTCGGTTTGGCAGGCTCCTACAATGAGCAGTTCTTC. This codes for CAISVGLAGSYNEQFF.

The CDR3, as DNA: TGCGCCAGCAGCCGGGAGGGGACGGTTGACGAGCAGTACTTC. Its translation: CASSREGTVDEQYF. The chain is built from TRBV4-1 and TRBJ2-7, with 7 nucleotides matching TRBD2. CDR1 and CDR2 (germline): MGHRA, YSYEKL. CDR3 length equals 14 residues. The trim removed 4 bases at V and 5 bases at J, leaving 8 bases unmatched.

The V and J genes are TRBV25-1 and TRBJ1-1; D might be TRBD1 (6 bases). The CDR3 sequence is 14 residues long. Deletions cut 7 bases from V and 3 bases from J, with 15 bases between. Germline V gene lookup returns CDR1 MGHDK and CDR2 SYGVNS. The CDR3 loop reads CASKPGTPYTEAFF. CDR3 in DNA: TGTGCCAGCAAACCCGGGACACCTTACACTGAAGCTTTCTTT.

CDR3 in amino acids: CASASDRASPLHF. CDR3 coding DNA: TGTGCCAGCGCTTCTGACAGGGCATCACCCCTCCACTTT. This sequence joins TRBV3-1 (or the pseudogene TRBV3-2) and TRBJ1-6; 7 nucleotides agree with TRBD1. V trimming: 8 bases; J trimming: 10 bases; junction bases outside the gene matches: 8. The CDR3 covers 13 residues. CDR1 and CDR2 (germline): LGHDT, YNNKEL (reference sequence).

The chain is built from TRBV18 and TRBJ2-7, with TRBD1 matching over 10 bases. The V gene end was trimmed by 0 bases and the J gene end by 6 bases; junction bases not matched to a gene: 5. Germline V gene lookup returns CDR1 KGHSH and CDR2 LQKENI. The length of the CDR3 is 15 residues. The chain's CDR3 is CASSPPTTGGAEQYF. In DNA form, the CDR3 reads TGTGCCAGCTCACCACCGACGACAGGGGGCGCCGAGCAGTACTTC.

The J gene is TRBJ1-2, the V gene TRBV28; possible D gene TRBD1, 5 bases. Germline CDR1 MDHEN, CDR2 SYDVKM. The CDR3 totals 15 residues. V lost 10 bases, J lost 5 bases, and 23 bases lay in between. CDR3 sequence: CATETPAGKGYGYTF. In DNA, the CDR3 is TGTGCCACCGAGACCCCGGCAGGGAAGGGGTATGGCTACACCTTC.

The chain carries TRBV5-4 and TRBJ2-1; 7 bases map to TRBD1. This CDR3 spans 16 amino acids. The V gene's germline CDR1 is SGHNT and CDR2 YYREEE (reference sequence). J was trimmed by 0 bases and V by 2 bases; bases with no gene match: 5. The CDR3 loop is CASSLGGLSSYNEQFF. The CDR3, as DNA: TGTGCCAGCAGCTTAGGGGGCCTAAGCTCCTACAATGAGCAGTTCTTC.

The chain's CDR3 is CASSLAAGSMNTEAFF. In DNA form, the CDR3 reads TGTGCCAGCAGCTTAGCCGCAGGGTCGATGAACACTGAAGCTTTCTTT. V is TRBV11-2 and J is TRBJ1-1, with TRBD1 as a possible D gene (5 bases). Between the trimmed V and J ends, which lost 1 base and 0 bases, there was a span of 12 bases. Germline V gene lookup returns CDR1 SGHAT and CDR2 FQNNGV. The CDR3 is 16 residues long.

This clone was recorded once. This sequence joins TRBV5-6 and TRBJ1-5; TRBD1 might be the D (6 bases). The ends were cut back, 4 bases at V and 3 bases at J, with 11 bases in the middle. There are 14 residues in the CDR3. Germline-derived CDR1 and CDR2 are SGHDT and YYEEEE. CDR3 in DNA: TGTGCCAGCAGCCGGGACAACCTCAATCAGCCCCAGCATTTT. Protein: CASSRDNLNQPQHF.

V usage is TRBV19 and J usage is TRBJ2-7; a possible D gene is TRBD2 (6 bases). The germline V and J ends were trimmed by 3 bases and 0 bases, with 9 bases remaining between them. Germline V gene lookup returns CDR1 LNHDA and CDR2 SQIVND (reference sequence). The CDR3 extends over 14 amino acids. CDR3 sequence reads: CASSIYSGSYEQYF. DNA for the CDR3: TGTGCCAGTAGTATTTATAGCGGCTCCTACGAGCAGTACTTC.

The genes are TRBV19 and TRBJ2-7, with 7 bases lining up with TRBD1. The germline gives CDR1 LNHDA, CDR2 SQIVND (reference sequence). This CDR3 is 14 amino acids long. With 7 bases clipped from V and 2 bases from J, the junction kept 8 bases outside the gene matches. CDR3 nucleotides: TGTGCCAGTAAAGTAGGTCAGGGGGCCTACGAGCAGTACTTC. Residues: CASKVGQGAYEQYF.

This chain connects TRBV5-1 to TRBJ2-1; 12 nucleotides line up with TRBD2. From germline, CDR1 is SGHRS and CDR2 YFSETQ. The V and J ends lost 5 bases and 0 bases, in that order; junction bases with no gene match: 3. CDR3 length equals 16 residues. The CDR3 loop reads CASSSTSGSSYNEQFF. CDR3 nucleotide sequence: TGCGCCAGCAGTTCGACTAGCGGGAGCTCCTACAATGAGCAGTTCTTC. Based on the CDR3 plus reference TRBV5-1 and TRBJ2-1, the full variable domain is KAGVTQTPRYLIKTRGQQVTLSCSPISGHRSVSWYQQTPGQGLQFLFEYFSETQRNKGNFPGRFSGRQFSNSRSEMNVSTLELGDSALYLCASSSTSGSSYNEQFFGPGTRLTVL.

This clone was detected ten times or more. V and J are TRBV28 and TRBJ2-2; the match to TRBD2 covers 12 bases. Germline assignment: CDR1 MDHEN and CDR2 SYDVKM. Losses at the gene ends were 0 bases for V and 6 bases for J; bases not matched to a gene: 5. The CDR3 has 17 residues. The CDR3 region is CASSLWRLAGGPGELFF. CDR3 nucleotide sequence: TGTGCCAGCAGTTTATGGCGGCTAGCGGGAGGGCCCGGGGAGCTGTTTTTT.

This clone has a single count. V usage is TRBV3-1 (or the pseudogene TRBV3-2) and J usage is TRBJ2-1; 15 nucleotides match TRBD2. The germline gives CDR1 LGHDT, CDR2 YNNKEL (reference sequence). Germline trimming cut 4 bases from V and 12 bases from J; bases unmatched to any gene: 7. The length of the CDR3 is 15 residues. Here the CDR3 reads CASSPGLAGGLGQFF. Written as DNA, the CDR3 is TGTGCCAGCAGCCCCGGACTAGCGGGGGGGTTAGGGCAGTTCTTC.

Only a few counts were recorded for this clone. Written as DNA, the CDR3 is TGTGCCAGCAGTCCCCAGACAGGGCTTACTATGAGTTCACCCCTCCACTTT. Its translation: CASSPQTGLTMSSPLHF. The chain is built from TRBV27 and TRBJ1-6; 7 bases line up with TRBD1. V dropped 5 bases and J dropped 9; count of bases not matched to a gene: 16. Germline CDR1 and CDR2: MNHEY and SMNVEV (reference sequence). The CDR3 is made up of 17 amino acids.

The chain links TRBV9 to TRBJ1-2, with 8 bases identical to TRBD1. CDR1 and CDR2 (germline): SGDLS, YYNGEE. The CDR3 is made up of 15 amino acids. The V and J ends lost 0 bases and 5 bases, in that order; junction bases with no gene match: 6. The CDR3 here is CASSVAGQGRYGYTF. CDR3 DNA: TGTGCCAGCAGCGTAGCTGGACAGGGTCGGTATGGCTACACCTTC. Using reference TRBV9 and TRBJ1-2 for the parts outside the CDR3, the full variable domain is DSGVTQTPKHLITATGQRVTLRCSPRSGDLSVYWYQQSLDQGLQFLIQYYNGEERAKGNILERFSAQQFPDLHSELNLSSLELGDSALYFCASSVAGQGRYGYTFGSGTRLTVV.

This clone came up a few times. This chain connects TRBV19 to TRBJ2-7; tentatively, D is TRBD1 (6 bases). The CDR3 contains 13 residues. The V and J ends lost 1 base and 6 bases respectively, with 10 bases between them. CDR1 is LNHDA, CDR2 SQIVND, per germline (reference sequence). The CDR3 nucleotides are TGTGCCAGTAGTATAGGACAGGTCAGCGAGCAGTACTTC. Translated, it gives CASSIGQVSEQYF. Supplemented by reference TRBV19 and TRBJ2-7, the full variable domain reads DGGITQSPKYLFRKEGQNVTLSCEQNLNHDAMYWYRQDPGQGLRLIYYSQIVNDFQKGDIAEGYSVSREKKESFPLTVTSAQKNPTAFYLCASSIGQVSEQYFGPGTRLTVT.

CDR3: CASSLAMMGRINQPQHF. In DNA form, the CDR3 reads TGTGCCAGCAGCTTAGCAATGATGGGGCGCATAAATCAGCCCCAGCATTTT. The chain carries TRBV7-8 and TRBJ1-5, with D possibly being TRBD1 (5 bases). V was pared by 0 bases and J by 4 bases, with 16 bases between. The CDR3 covers 17 residues. Germline V gives CDR1 SGHVS, CDR2 FQNEAQ.

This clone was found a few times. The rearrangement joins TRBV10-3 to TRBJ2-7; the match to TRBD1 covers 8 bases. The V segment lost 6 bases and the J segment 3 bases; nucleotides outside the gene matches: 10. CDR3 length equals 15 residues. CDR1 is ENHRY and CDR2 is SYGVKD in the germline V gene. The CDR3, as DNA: TGTGCCATCAGAAACCGGGACAGGAATTACTACGAGCAGTACTTC. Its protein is CAIRNRDRNYYEQYF.

The CDR3 DNA reads TGTGCCAGCAGTTACTTGAGTGATCAGCCCCAGCATTTT. It codes for CASSYLSDQPQHF. The chain recombines TRBV6-5 with TRBJ1-5; the D is unclear. CDR1 and CDR2 (germline): MNHEY, SVGAGI. V dropped 1 base and J dropped 5 bases, with 6 bases sitting between them. This CDR3 comprises 13 residues.

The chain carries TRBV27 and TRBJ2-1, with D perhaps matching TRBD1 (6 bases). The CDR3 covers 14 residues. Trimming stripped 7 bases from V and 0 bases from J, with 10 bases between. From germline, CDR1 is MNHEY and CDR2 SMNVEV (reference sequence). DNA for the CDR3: TGTGCCAGCAACGACAGGAGCTCCTACAATGAGCAGTTCTTC. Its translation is CASNDRSSYNEQFF.

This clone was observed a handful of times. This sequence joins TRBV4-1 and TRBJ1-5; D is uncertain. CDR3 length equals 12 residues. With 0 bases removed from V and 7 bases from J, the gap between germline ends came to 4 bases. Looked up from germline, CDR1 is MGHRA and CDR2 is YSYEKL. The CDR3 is CASSQDRQPQHF. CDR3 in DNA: TGCGCCAGCAGCCAAGATCGGCAGCCCCAGCATTTT.

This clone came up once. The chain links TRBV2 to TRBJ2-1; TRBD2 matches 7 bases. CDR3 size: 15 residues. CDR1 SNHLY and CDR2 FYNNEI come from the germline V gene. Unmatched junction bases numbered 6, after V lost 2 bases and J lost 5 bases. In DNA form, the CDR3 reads TGTGCCAGCAGTGAACGGCTAGCGGCTAACAATGAGCAGTTCTTC. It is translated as CASSERLAANNEQFF.

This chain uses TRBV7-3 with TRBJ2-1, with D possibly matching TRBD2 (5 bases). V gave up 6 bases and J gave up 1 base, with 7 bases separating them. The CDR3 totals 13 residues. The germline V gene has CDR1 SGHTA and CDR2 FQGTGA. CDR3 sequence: CASRDSSYNEQFF. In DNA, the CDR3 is TGTGCCAGCAGGGACTCTTCCTACAATGAGCAGTTCTTC.

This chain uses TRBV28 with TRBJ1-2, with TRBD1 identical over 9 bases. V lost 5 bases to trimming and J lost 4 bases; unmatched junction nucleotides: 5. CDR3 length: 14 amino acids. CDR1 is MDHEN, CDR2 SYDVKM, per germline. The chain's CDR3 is CASSLGQGLYGYTF. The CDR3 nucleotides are TGTGCCAGCAGTCTTGGACAGGGGCTCTATGGCTACACCTTC.

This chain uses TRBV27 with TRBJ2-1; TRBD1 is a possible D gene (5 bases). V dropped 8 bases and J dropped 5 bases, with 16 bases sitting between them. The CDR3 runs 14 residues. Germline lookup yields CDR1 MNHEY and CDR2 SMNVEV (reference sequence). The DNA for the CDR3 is TGTGCCAGCGGTCACAGGTCGTTTAACAATGAGCAGTTCTTC. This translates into CASGHRSFNNEQFF.

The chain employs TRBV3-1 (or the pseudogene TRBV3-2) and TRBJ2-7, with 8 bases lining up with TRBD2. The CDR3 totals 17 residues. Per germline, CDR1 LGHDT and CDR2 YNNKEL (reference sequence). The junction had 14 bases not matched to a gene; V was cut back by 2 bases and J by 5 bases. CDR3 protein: CASSQFLGRSGGDEQYF. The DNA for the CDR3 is TGTGCCAGCAGCCAATTCCTGGGGCGTTCCGGGGGGGACGAGCAGTACTTC.

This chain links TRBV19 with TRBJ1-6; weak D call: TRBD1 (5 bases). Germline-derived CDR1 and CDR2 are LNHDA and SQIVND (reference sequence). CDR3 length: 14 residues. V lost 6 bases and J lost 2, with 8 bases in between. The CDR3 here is CASRATAYNSPLHF. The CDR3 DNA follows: TGTGCCAGTAGGGCGACAGCCTATAATTCACCCCTCCACTTT. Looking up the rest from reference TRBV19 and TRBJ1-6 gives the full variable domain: DGGITQSPKYLFRKEGQNVTLSCEQNLNHDAMYWYRQDPGQGLRLIYYSQIVNDFQKGDIAEGYSVSREKKESFPLTVTSAQKNPTAFYLCASRATAYNSPLHFGNGTRLTVT.